A selection of T cell receptor beta chains follows, all from one sample in a study of CD8 T cells in ankylosing spondylitis. In TCRdb, the 5' RACE reads were re-called with MiXCR into one record per CDR3 protein. Among roughly 220,000 distinct CDR3 sequences listed, about 17% were seen once. Sequenced: blood, either unsorted or a sorted T cell fraction (not recorded which). Receptors originate from a male donor with ankylosing spondylitis. Both conserved end residues are part of each CDR3. Fields, in order: V gene, CDR3 length, J gene, clone size, D gene, CDR3 DNA, CDR3 protein. The D gene is left open where the match is weak. Clone size is shown for a subset of rows, as once, few, many or a class of expanded clone.

>TRBV3-1|15|TRBJ1-5|NA|NA
TGTGCCAGCAGCCAAGACGTCCAGGGCGGTCAGCCCCAGCATTTT
CASSQDVQGGQPQHF
>TRBV14|14|TRBJ1-1|medium-sized|NA
TGTGCCAGCAGCCGGTTACAAGTCCGGACTGAAGCTTTCTTT
CASSRLQVRTEAFF
>TRBV11-2|17|TRBJ2-1|NA|NA
TGTGCCAGCAGCCAGACCTCGAGGATAGTAGCCTACAATGAGCAGTTCTTC
CASSQTSRIVAYNEQFF
>TRBV5-1|15|TRBJ2-1|few|TRBD1
TGCGCCAGCAGCTTGGTTCGGACAGGGTACAATGAGCAGTTCTTC
CASSLVRTGYNEQFF
>TRBV7-9|13|TRBJ1-1|NA|NA
TGTGCCAGCAACCGGGCTCTGGACACTGAAGCTTTCTTT
CASNRALDTEAFF
>TRBV12-3/TRBV12-4|15|TRBJ2-6|few|NA
TGTGCCAGCAGTTTTTGGGGCTCTGGGGCCAACGTCCTGACTTTC
CASSFWGSGANVLTF
>TRBV27|15|TRBJ2-7|NA|TRBD1
TGTGCCAGCAGTCCGCTGGACAGGGCCGGATACGAGCAGTACTTC
CASSPLDRAGYEQYF
>TRBV12-3/TRBV12-4|14|TRBJ2-1|NA|NA
TGTGCCAGCAGTTTGTGGGGATACTACAATGAGCAGTTCTTC
CASSLWGYYNEQFF
>TRBV5-6|13|TRBJ1-1|few|NA
TGTGCCAGCAGCTACGTTATGAACACTGAAGCTTTCTTT
CASSYVMNTEAFF
>TRBV15|13|TRBJ2-7|NA|NA
TGTGCCACCAGCAGAGAAAGGGACTACGAGCAGTACTTC
CATSRERDYEQYF
>TRBV28|19|TRBJ1-4|few|TRBD1
TGTGCCAGCAGCCTCCGGGACAGGGGCCCCCTTGCAACTAATGAAAAACTGTTTTTT
CASSLRDRGPLATNEKLFF
>TRBV29-1|17|TRBJ2-1|NA|NA
TGCAGCGTTGAAGATCAGTTAGACATCTTTTCCTACAATGAGCAGTTCTTC
CSVEDQLDIFSYNEQFF
>TRBV5-1|13|TRBJ2-7|NA|TRBD1
TGCGCCAGCAGCTTGGACAGGGGTCACGAGCAGTACTTC
CASSLDRGHEQYF
>TRBV7-9|17|TRBJ2-3|few|TRBD2
TGTGCCAGCAGCGCGGGACTAGCGGGGCAAGACACAGATACGCAGTATTTT
CASSAGLAGQDTDTQYF
>TRBV24-1|15|TRBJ2-5|NA|TRBD1
TGTGCCACCAGTGATCCGACAGGGGGAGTGGAGACCCAGTACTTC
CATSDPTGGVETQYF
>TRBV9|15|TRBJ2-1|NA|NA
TGTGCCAGCAGCGCCGACGGGGCCTATTACAATGAGCAGTTCTTC
CASSADGAYYNEQFF
>TRBV5-6|13|TRBJ2-7|few|NA
TGTGCCAGCAGCTCCCCCTCGGTGTACGAGCAGTACTTC
CASSSPSVYEQYF
>TRBV7-8|20|TRBJ2-5|NA|TRBD1
TGTGCCAGCAGCTTACTCATTTCTTCTACCGGGACAGGGGTCCAAGAGACCCAGTACTTC
CASSLLISSTGTGVQETQYF
>TRBV7-7|15|TRBJ2-7|many|NA
TGTGCCAGCAGCTTATTCCGAATAGATAGCCACGAGCAGTACTTC
CASSLFRIDSHEQYF
>TRBV18|14|TRBJ2-7|NA|NA
TGTGCCAGCTCACCAGAACCGGGATCCTACGAGCAGTACTTC
CASSPEPGSYEQYF
>TRBV27|15|TRBJ2-1|few|TRBD1
TGTGGCTCCGGGCAGCCAGGGGGCCTCTACAATGAGCAGTTCTTC
CGSGQPGGLYNEQFF
>TRBV7-9|15|TRBJ2-1|few|TRBD1
TGTGCCAGCAGCTCAAGAAACAGGGGTGGGAATGAGCAGTTCTTC
CASSSRNRGGNEQFF
>TRBV24-1|15|TRBJ2-5|few|NA
TGTGCCACCAGTGATGCGTTCCGGGGGAGAGAGACCCAGTACTTC
CATSDAFRGRETQYF
>TRBV5-6|16|TRBJ1-3|NA|TRBD1
TGTGCCAGCAGCTTGGCCGGGACAGGGGCTGGAAACACCATATATTTT
CASSLAGTGAGNTIYF
>TRBV4-1|16|TRBJ2-1|few|TRBD1
TGCGCCAGCAGCCAGAAGAGGGCAGGGGGCTACAATGAGCAGTTCTTC
CASSQKRAGGYNEQFF
>TRBV5-4|15|TRBJ2-1|NA|NA
TGTGCCAGCAGCACCAGAACGAGCTCCTACAATGAGCAGTTCTTC
CASSTRTSSYNEQFF
>TRBV7-9|15|TRBJ2-5|few|TRBD1
TGTGCCAGCAGCTCCCGGACAGGGGAGCAAGAGACCCAGTACTTC
CASSSRTGEQETQYF
>TRBV10-1|15|TRBJ2-2|NA|NA
TGCGCCAGCAGTGACGGGCAGAGTGGGCCCGGGGAGCTGTTTTTT
CASSDGQSGPGELFF
>TRBV30|13|TRBJ2-3|NA|NA
TGTGCCTGGAGTGTGGCTAGCTTCGATACGCAGTATTTT
CAWSVASFDTQYF
>TRBV4-2|13|TRBJ1-1|many|NA
TGTGCCAGCAGCCAAGAAAGGTACACTGAAGCTTTCTTT
CASSQERYTEAFF
>TRBV6-6|11|TRBJ2-7|NA|NA
TGTGCCAGCGGAGATACCTACGAGCAGTACTTC
CASGDTYEQYF
>TRBV21-1|15|TRBJ2-2|few|NA
TGTGCCAGCACCACTCGGACAGGGAACACCGGGGAGCTGTTTTTT
CASTTRTGNTGELFF
>TRBV4-1|15|TRBJ2-5|NA|TRBD2
TGCGCCAGCAGCTCTACTAGCGGGAGGGAGGAGACCCAGTACTTC
CASSSTSGREETQYF
>TRBV30|13|TRBJ2-1|few|NA
TGTGCCTGGAGTGTAGCCCTAGGGTGGGAGCAGTTCTTC
CAWSVALGWEQFF
>TRBV3-1|13|TRBJ2-1|few|NA
TGTGCCAGCAGCCAAGAGCTAGAGGATGAGCAGTTCTTC
CASSQELEDEQFF
>TRBV10-3|16|TRBJ2-7|NA|TRBD2
TGTGCCATCAGTGAGGGACTAGCGGGAGGGCCTTACGAGCAGTACTTC
CAISEGLAGGPYEQYF
>TRBV10-2|15|TRBJ2-1|few|TRBD2
TGCGCCAGCAGTGAGACGACTAGCGCATACAATGAGCAGTTCTTC
CASSETTSAYNEQFF
>TRBV5-6|18|TRBJ2-5|NA|TRBD2
TGTGCCAGCAGCCCCGTCGGGGAGCGGGGGATAATACAAGAGACCCAGTACTTC
CASSPVGERGIIQETQYF
>TRBV11-2|16|TRBJ2-7|NA|NA
TGTGCCAGCAGCTTGGGTGGTCGGTTTTCCGACTACGAGCAGTACTTC
CASSLGGRFSDYEQYF
>TRBV6-1|13|TRBJ2-7|NA|NA
TGTGCCAGCAGTGATCGACAATTCTACGAGCAGTACTTC
CASSDRQFYEQYF
>TRBV27|15|TRBJ2-7|few|NA
TGTGCCAGCAGTTTAAGGTGGGGCGGAACCTACGAGCAGTACTTC
CASSLRWGGTYEQYF
>TRBV29-1|13|TRBJ1-1|NA|TRBD1
TGCAGCGTCGAAGGACAGGGGAGACCTGAAGCTTTCTTT
CSVEGQGRPEAFF
>TRBV25-1|15|TRBJ2-1|many|TRBD1
TGTGCCAGCAGTGGACAGGGTCACATTTACAATGAGCAGTTCTTC
CASSGQGHIYNEQFF
>TRBV28|20|TRBJ2-1|few|NA
TGTGCCAGCAGTTTATGGGTGAGCGAAGTGTTGAAGAGCTCCTACAATGAGCAGTTCTTC
CASSLWVSEVLKSSYNEQFF
>TRBV25-1|15|TRBJ1-3|few|TRBD1
TGTGCCAGCAGTCCTACCAGGGGGCCTGGAAACACCATATATTTT
CASSPTRGPGNTIYF
>TRBV13|15|TRBJ2-7|few|TRBD2
TGTGCCAGCAGCTGGAGGACTAGCGCTACCTACGAGCAGTACTTC
CASSWRTSATYEQYF
>TRBV27|15|TRBJ2-1|many|TRBD2
TGTGCCAGCAGTTTACTAGCGGTTTCCTACAATGAGCAGTTCTTC
CASSLLAVSYNEQFF
>TRBV5-6|13|TRBJ1-6|few|NA
TGTGCCAGCAGCCTGGAGGAGTTTTCACCCCTCCACTTT
CASSLEEFSPLHF
>TRBV20-1|12|TRBJ1-1|NA|NA
TGCAGTGCCATAGTTATGAGCACTGAAGCTTTCTTT
CSAIVMSTEAFF
>TRBV7-3|14|TRBJ2-5|NA|NA
TGTGCCAGCAGCTTAACTGATGGGCCGGAGACCCAGTACTTC
CASSLTDGPETQYF
>TRBV5-6|14|TRBJ2-7|NA|NA
TGTGCCAGCAGCCCCGTGCTCGTCGGCTACGAGCAGTACTTC
CASSPVLVGYEQYF
>TRBV6-2/TRBV6-3|18|TRBJ2-5|NA|TRBD2
TGTGCCAGCACTTCATTCGGACTAGCGGGGGACCGCCAAGAGACCCAGTACTTC
CASTSFGLAGDRQETQYF
>TRBV3-1|15|TRBJ2-7|NA|NA
TGTGCCAGCAGCCAAGAGGCAGCGCCTTTATACGAGCAGTACTTC
CASSQEAAPLYEQYF
>TRBV4-1|15|TRBJ2-7|many|TRBD2
TGCGCCAGCAGCCAAGGACTAGCTCCCTCCTACGAGCAGTACTTC
CASSQGLAPSYEQYF
>TRBV24-1|15|TRBJ2-1|NA|NA
TGTGCCACCAGCGCTGGGGAGAGCTCCTACAATGAGCAGTTCTTC
CATSAGESSYNEQFF
>TRBV7-9|11|TRBJ1-2|many|NA
TGTGCCAGCAGGTTGGGGGCTGGCTACACCTTC
CASRLGAGYTF
>TRBV4-3|18|TRBJ2-5|NA|NA
TGCGCCAGCAGCCCGGGGGAGACTAGAGACTACTACCAAGAGACCCAGTACTTC
CASSPGETRDYYQETQYF
>TRBV12-3/TRBV12-4|15|TRBJ1-5|NA|NA
TGTGCCAGCAGTGTAGACAGTTATAGCAATCAGCCCCAGCATTTT
CASSVDSYSNQPQHF
>TRBV27|15|TRBJ2-7|NA|TRBD2
TGTGCCAGCAGTTTAGCGAGCGGGACCCTTGCCGAGCAGTACTTC
CASSLASGTLAEQYF
>TRBV29-1|17|TRBJ2-7|few|NA
TGCAGCGTCCAAGACCCTTATGGGCAGGGAGTTTTTTACGAGCAGTACTTC
CSVQDPYGQGVFYEQYF